Here is one T cell receptor beta chain with its context. Patients from Seattle were sampled longitudinally, starting during active infection. This entry is derived from a study of blood T cell repertoires in COVID-19. About the study: The origin of the acute and convalescent COVID-19 samples was the United States, Italy and Spain. Sample material is recorded as cDNA or gDNA derived from T cells, B-cell-depleted T cells, or PBMCs.

Trimming removed 2 bases at V and 3 bases at J, with 12 bases between. Germline values: CDR1 SGHRS, CDR2 YFSETQ. This CDR3 region has 15 residues. Authors' processing steps: Quantification of nucleated cells was approximated via reference gene primer amplification. Produced via immunoSEQ multiplex PCR; TCRdb's table is partial and in-frame only. The DNA gave D and trimming, while V, J and clone size come from that table. The repertoire holds fewer than 250,000 clones, with 82% as singletons. The genes are TRBV5-1 and TRBJ2-1, with D maybe TRBD2 (5 bases). The source is a woman in her sixties or seventies with COVID-19, enrolled during active disease. The specimen sequenced was peripheral blood. This CDR3 is CASSLTLTNYNEQFF. Here the CDR3 DNA reads TGCGCCAGCAGCTTAACCTTGACTAACTACAATGAGCAGTTCTTC.